The sequence of this T cell receptor beta chain was determined in a study of vaccination and CD4 T cells after COVID-19 (dated by TCRdb to between 2021 and 2024). At the level of the whole study: Convalescent patients had a positive SARS-CoV-2 result on nasal swab PCR, and of these patients, some 10 had mild disease and one had severe disease. Each participant got two doses of either the Pfizer-BioNTech BNT162b2 vaccine (n=8) or the Moderna mRNA-1273 vaccine (n=2). The convalescent cohort included six males and four females, with two Hispanic individuals, seven Caucasians, two Asians and one multiracial person. For stimulating the cultures, overlapping spike peptide pools were used, derived from SARS-CoV-2 as well as from the common cold coronaviruses HCoV-NL63, HCoV-OC43 and HCoV-229E. As controls, cultures received a CEFX viral epitope pool (the positive control), an HIV-1 Nef peptide pool (the negative control), or no peptide at all. Post-COVID blood samples from convalescent patients were collected a median of around 100 days after diagnosis, with a range of 35 to 161 days. Post-vaccine blood samples were obtained a median of about 77 days after the second vaccine dose, with a range of about 14 to 250 days. In 10 COVID-19 convalescent patients and 4 infection-naive healthy vaccine recipients, the spike-specific CD4+ TCR repertoire before mRNA vaccination was compared with the repertoire after mRNA vaccination. Here is what the overall study found, with its caveats: The median number of SARS-CoV-2-reactive clonotypes rose from 20 to 25 after infection to some 40 after vaccination, but the change was not significant. Of the vaccine-specific clones in convalescent patients, 304 of 307, or nearly all, reacted only to SARS-CoV-2 spike and did not cross-react with common cold coronaviruses. The number of convalescent patients in the study was relatively small, and the study did not examine early timepoints following natural infection. In convalescent patients, a median roughly 87% of post-vaccine SARS-CoV-2-reactive clones were detected only after vaccination, and vaccine-specific priming was suggested by this finding.

The treatment or condition label on this specimen signifies: 10-day PBMC culture with coronavirus spike peptide pools or control peptides (ViraFEST assay). To expand antigen-specific T cells with peptide pools and then pick out the expanded clonotypes through TCR sequencing, the study relied on the ViraFEST assay. Positive SARS-CoV-2 PCR tests in the convalescent patients dated from March to December 2020, before Alpha, Beta and Delta variants emerged in the United States. Each well held 1.5 million to 2.5 million PBMCs cultured with 9 to 10 ug/ml peptide pools in IMDM containing 5% human AB serum and about 10 IU/ml IL-2. Half of the culture medium was replaced with fresh IL-2-containing medium on days 3 and 7. Once the cells had been in culture for ten to eleven days, the EasySep CD4+ T cell isolation kit was used to isolate CD4+ T cells by negative selection. Ficoll-Paque Plus gradient centrifugation was used to isolate PBMCs from whole blood, and the isolated PBMCs were then either used fresh or cryopreserved at -140C. In general, triplicate wells were set up for every culture condition.

Receptor amplification or capture employed PCR. DNA from cultured CD4+ T cells underwent TCR sequencing with the Oncomine TCR Beta short-read assay at the Johns Hopkins FTIC core. Genomic DNA was extracted from the cultured CD4+ T cells with the QIAamp micro DNA kit. The Oncomine TCR Beta libraries from cultured CD4+ T cells were pooled using unique dual indexes and then sequenced on an Illumina iSeq 100. The study's processing was this. Non-productive sequences were removed, and CDR3s that did not start with C, did not end with F or W, or were shorter than 7 amino acids were discarded. Antigen-specific clonotypes were identified with the MANAFEST web application by comparing peptide-stimulated wells with reference and other culture wells. For a clone to be called positive, the clone needed an FDR below 0.05, an odds ratio above 5, and a productive frequency above 0.1% in at least two of three replicate wells. Clonotypes that were significantly expanded in both SARS-CoV-2 spike wells and at least one common cold coronavirus spike condition were defined as cross-reactive. Similarity between CDR3 sequences was evaluated in R version 3.6.1 using Levenshtein distances (stringdist) and unrooted phylogenetic trees (ape). The public reads were run again by TCRdb, first through fastp at Q25 and then through MiXCR, and only productive beta chains were kept. A single entry per CDR3 protein holds the most common genes and DNA from its merged rows. TCRdb, not the original authors, processed these V and J calls. This sample comprises about 19,000 distinct CDR3 sequences, approximately 50% of them detected only once. Over 7.5% of the sample belongs to the ten largest clones.

There are 14 amino acids in the CDR3, from cysteine to phenylalanine inclusive. The sequence is cut down to CDR3 DNA, 42 bases in frame from base 1. V lost 3 bases and J lost 6 bases; the stretch between them is 15 bases long. The CDR1 and CDR2 encoded by the germline V gene (reference sequence) are DFQATT and SNEGSKA. With respect to this clonotype: The antigen this receptor binds is unknown. No quality values exist for individual bases; no much larger clone is one base distant.

Here the sequenced sample was CD4+ T cells from blood, cultured in vitro, taken after SARS-CoV-2 vaccination. This chain joins TRBV20-1 to TRBJ2-4; tentative D gene TRBD1, with 5 bases matching. The sequence was collected from a human donor who had recovered from COVID-19. The CDR3 amino acid sequence is: CSARSDMGLNIQYF. At the DNA level, the sequence is TGCAGTGCTAGGTCGGACATGGGGCTAAACATTCAGTACTTC.